This T cell receptor (beta chain) was observed in a study of blood T cells in healthy people across ages. For the second PCR, which ran for about 7 to 12 cycles, a sample-barcoded 5' primer and a J-beta primer mix were used. TCRdb fed the 5' RACE reads into MiXCR, producing one record per CDR3 protein. The profile shows 750,000 to 850,000 distinct CDR3 sequences, 20% to 25% of them singletons. The CDR3 totals 11 residues. Between the trimmed V and J ends, which lost 2 bases and 8 bases, there was a span of 7 bases. CDR1 is SQVTM and CDR2 is ANQGSEA in the germline V gene. This clonotype was counted a few times. The data also belong to a second study, concerning T cells of mothers and their children.

This TCR came from a boy younger than 18 in good health. The rearrangement links TRBV29-1 to TRBJ2-1, with D tentatively TRBD2 (5 bases). Sequencing was carried out using blood. The CDR3 sequence: CSVERGDEQFF. CDR3 DNA: TGCAGCGTTGAACGGGGAGATGAGCAGTTCTTC.